This is a list of T cell receptor beta chains from one sample in a study of siplizumab effects on memory and regulatory T cells. The method was immunoSEQ multiplex PCR; TCRdb's version includes in-frame clones alone and lacks a portion of them. Of around 100,000 clones in the sample, 94% were seen once. The sequenced sample consisted of Tregs sorted from blood. These receptors were obtained from a human donor in good health. CDR3s include the opening cysteine and the closing phenylalanine or tryptophan. D genes are given only for firm matches. A row's size may be missing; if present it is once, few, many or a size class.

NA	TRBD1	12	TRBJ1-4	TRBV27	CASGRGPEKLFF	TGTGCCAGCGGCAGGGGGCCTGAAAAACTGTTTTTT
NA	TRBD1	18	TRBJ2-5	TRBV15	CATSILSWDRGYQETQYF	TGTGCCACCAGCATCCTCTCGTGGGACAGGGGGTACCAAGAGACCCAGTACTTC
NA	NA	19	TRBJ2-6	TRBV7-6	CASSLFLAGGSSGANVLTF	TGTGCCAGCAGCTTATTCTTGGCAGGGGGGAGCTCTGGGGCCAACGTCCTGACTTTC
few	NA	11	TRBJ1-3	TRBV19	CASSDRRTLDF	TGTGCCAGTAGTGACAGGCGAACGTTAGATTTT
NA	NA	15	TRBJ2-7	TRBV5-1	CASSLRRASRYEQYF	TGCGCCAGCAGCTTGAGGCGGGCTAGTCGCTACGAGCAGTACTTC
once	NA	15	TRBJ1-4	TRBV5-1	CASSLEHATNEKLFF	TGCGCCAGCAGCTTGGAACACGCAACTAATGAAAAACTGTTTTTT
NA	NA	13	TRBJ1-1	TRBV5-6	CASQRRGTTEAFF	TGTGCCAGCCAACGTCGGGGTACCACTGAAGCTTTCTTT
few	NA	12	TRBJ1-2	TRBV19	CASSSPTDGYTF	TGTGCCAGTAGTTCCCCGACAGATGGCTACACCTTC
NA	NA	14	TRBJ1-5	TRBV29-1	CSVSQGTRNQPQHF	TGCAGCGTTTCTCAGGGGACGCGCAATCAGCCCCAGCATTTT
NA	NA	14	TRBJ2-7	TRBV28	CASSLLGDSYEQYF	TGTGCCAGCAGTTTGTTAGGGGACTCCTACGAGCAGTACTTC
NA	NA	17	TRBJ2-2	TRBV14	CASSHGRDTSNTGELFF	TGTGCCAGCAGCCATGGCCGGGACACTTCGAACACCGGGGAGCTGTTTTTT
NA	NA	13	TRBJ2-7	TRBV11-1	CASSLAPNYEQYF	TGTGCCAGCAGCTTAGCTCCAAACTACGAGCAGTACTTC
NA	TRBD1	16	TRBJ1-6	TRBV18	CASSVRDRTPSSPLHF	TGTGCCAGCTCAGTCCGGGACAGGACGCCTTCTTCACCCCTCCACTTT
NA	NA	15	TRBJ2-5	TRBV7-7	CASSQWGAIGETQYF	TGTGCCAGCAGCCAGTGGGGAGCGATCGGAGAGACCCAGTACTTC
NA	TRBD1	15	TRBJ2-1	TRBV28	CASSHTGGTYNEQFF	TGTGCCAGCAGTCATACAGGGGGGACCTACAATGAGCAGTTCTTC
once	NA	13	TRBJ2-3	TRBV11-3	CASSFTVTDTQYF	TGTGCCAGCAGCTTTACCGTCACAGATACGCAGTATTTT
NA	TRBD2	16	TRBJ2-2	TRBV18	CASSTSSSGSTGELFF	TGTGCCAGCTCGACTTCGTCTAGCGGGAGTACCGGGGAGCTGTTTTTT
once	TRBD1	14	TRBJ1-4	TRBV6-6	CASSKQGNNEKLFF	TGTGCCAGCAGTAAACAGGGGAACAATGAAAAACTGTTTTTT
NA	TRBD1	17	TRBJ1-2	TRBV7-9	CASSPRDRGPPVYGYTF	TGTGCCAGCAGCCCCCGGGACAGGGGGCCCCCTGTCTATGGCTACACCTTC
once	TRBD1	14	TRBJ2-7	TRBV19	CASSIQGVAYEQYF	TGTGCCAGTAGTATCCAGGGGGTAGCCTACGAGCAGTACTTC
NA	NA	13	TRBJ1-5	TRBV6-5	CASNRVPFGPQHF	TGTGCCAGCAATCGGGTTCCCTTCGGCCCCCAGCATTTT
NA	NA	12	TRBJ1-3	TRBV4-1	CASSQDGNTIYF	TGCGCCAGCAGCCAAGATGGAAACACCATATATTTT
NA	NA	15	TRBJ2-7	TRBV5-6	CASSLDRVFIYEQYF	TGTGCCAGCAGCTTGGACAGGGTGTTTATCTACGAGCAGTACTTC
NA	TRBD1	14	TRBJ2-6	TRBV5-8	CASSLLRGWNVLTF	TGTGCCAGCAGCTTGCTCAGGGGGTGGAACGTCCTGACTTTC
few	NA	12	TRBJ1-1	TRBV10-3	CAISQDRWEAFF	TGTGCCATCAGCCAAGACAGGTGGGAAGCTTTCTTT
once	TRBD2	19	TRBJ2-1	TRBV5-1	CASSSRGLAGPFSYNEQFF	TGCGCCAGCAGCTCCCGGGGGCTAGCGGGACCCTTCTCCTACAATGAGCAGTTCTTC
NA	NA	15	TRBJ2-1	TRBV6-5	CASSYLPGIPNEQFF	TGTGCCAGCAGTTACTTACCCGGGATCCCCAATGAGCAGTTCTTC
NA	NA	16	TRBJ2-2	TRBV9	CASSVTATSTAGELFF	TGTGCCAGCAGCGTAACCGCGACTAGTACAGCCGGGGAGCTGTTTTTT
NA	TRBD2	18	TRBJ2-2	TRBV7-9	CASSMGLAGVGNTGELFF	TGTGCCAGCAGCATGGGACTAGCGGGAGTGGGGAACACCGGGGAGCTGTTTTTT
NA	NA	10	TRBJ1-1	TRBV28	CATRERGAFF	TGTGCCACCAGGGAGAGGGGAGCTTTCTTT
NA	NA	14	TRBJ2-1	TRBV27	CASSALGVLNEQFF	TGTGCCAGCAGTGCGCTAGGGGTTCTCAATGAGCAGTTCTTC
NA	NA	17	TRBJ2-4	TRBV15	CATSNYPTGLDQNIQYF	TGTGCCACCAGCAACTACCCGACAGGTCTGGACCAAAACATTCAGTACTTC
NA	NA	13	TRBJ1-1	TRBV15	CATSRAGRDEAFF	TGTGCCACCAGCAGAGCGGGTCGAGACGAAGCTTTCTTT
NA	TRBD1	15	TRBJ1-1	TRBV30	CAWSVPDRVIGEAFF	TGTGCCTGGAGTGTACCGGACAGGGTTATAGGTGAAGCTTTCTTT
NA	NA	12	TRBJ1-1	TRBV19	CASSPLLGEAFF	TGTGCCAGTAGTCCCCTTTTGGGTGAAGCTTTCTTT
many	TRBD2	15	TRBJ2-7	TRBV28	CASSLLAGGPSEQYF	TGTGCCAGCAGTTTATTAGCGGGAGGACCCAGCGAGCAGTACTTC
NA	NA	13	TRBJ1-2	TRBV30	CAWSRGREYGYTF	TGTGCCTGGAGTCGGGGAAGGGAATATGGCTACACCTTC
NA	NA	11	TRBJ2-3	TRBV7-2	CASSLGGTQYF	TGTGCCAGCAGCTTGGGCGGAACGCAGTATTTT
NA	NA	12	TRBJ1-1	TRBV28	CASSLAGTEAFF	TGTGCCAGCAGTTTAGCGGGTACTGAAGCTTTCTTT
NA	NA	16	TRBJ2-3	TRBV7-3	CASSLISGVGTDTQYF	TGTGCCAGCAGCTTAATTTCAGGGGTTGGCACAGATACGCAGTATTTT
NA	NA	15	TRBJ2-1	TRBV1	CTSSHQGDLDNEQFF	TGCACCAGCAGCCATCAAGGGGACCTGGATAATGAGCAGTTCTTC
NA	TRBD1	14	TRBJ2-7	TRBV5-1	CASSFNRGEGEQYF	TGCGCCAGCAGCTTTAACAGGGGAGAGGGAGAGCAGTACTTC
NA	NA	17	TRBJ1-1	TRBV19	CASSVLTQGRGRTEAFF	TGTGCCAGTAGTGTACTTACGCAGGGTCGGGGGAGGACTGAAGCTTTCTTT